This T cell receptor (beta chain) stems from a study of blood T cell repertoires in COVID-19. Study-wide context: Donors in the United States, Italy and Spain gave samples during acute or convalescent COVID-19. Sources were T cells, B-cell-depleted T cells, or PBMCs; the material itself was cDNA or gDNA.

In the original workflow: Amplification with reference gene primers provided the estimates of nucleated cell counts. Data came from immunoSEQ multiplex PCR; TCRdb stores just in-frame clones and leaves some out. V and J calls and clone size are those listed in that table; D and trimming were worked out from the DNA. The sample holds 390,000 or so clones, more than 70% seen once. Recruited during active infection, patients (from Seattle) were subsequently followed longitudinally. Trimming at V came to 2 bases and at J to 8 bases, leaving 5 bases not matched to a gene. The V gene's germline CDR1 is MNHEY and CDR2 SVGEGT. The CDR3 contains 13 residues.

The specimen was peripheral blood. The chain recombines TRBV6-2 or TRBV6-3 with TRBJ1-2; 7 bases map to TRBD1. The TCR was taken from a woman aged 25 to 39 with COVID-19, enrolled during active disease. The CDR3 nucleotides are TGTGCCAGCAGTTACAGGGGGCGCGACGGCTACACCTTC. Encoded protein: CASSYRGRDGYTF.